This T cell receptor (beta chain) was recorded in a study of cytomegalovirus exposure and HLA in healthy donors. Notes on the study in general: Researchers reported in a later analysis that a missense DCLRE1C variant was tied to TCR beta V- and J-gene trimming. As confirmed in vitro, three CMV-associated chains were specific for CMV antigens.

Comments on this clone: No antigen is known for it.

The PCR made use of 60 Vbeta and 13 Jbeta primers. Assay: immunoSEQ multiplex PCR; the TCRdb copy retains only in-frame clones and omits some. The top ten hold just over 1% of the sample, which has some 120,000 clones, 65% to 80% seen once. The donors (healthy individuals) were bone marrow donors. From germline, CDR1 is SGDLS and CDR2 YYNGEE. The CDR3 runs 15 residues. Unmatched junction bases numbered 8, after V lost 4 bases and J lost 6 bases. This chain joins TRBV9 and TRBJ2-1; TRBD2 aligns across 9 bases. Sequencing used PBMCs. This sequence was found in a human donor in good health. DNA for the CDR3: TGTGCCAGCAGCCGGCGGCGGGAGGGGCCCAATGAGCAGTTCTTC. The encoded protein is CASSRRREGPNEQFF.